The present T cell receptor (beta chain) was sequenced within a study of CD8 T cells in ankylosing spondylitis. V was clipped by 8 bases and J by 13 bases, with 17 bases between them. There are 11 residues in the CDR3. Germline CDR1 is LNHNV and CDR2 is YYDKDF (reference sequence). One entry per CDR3 protein, called by TCRdb with MiXCR from the 5' RACE reads. Counted here are a few hundred thousand distinct CDR3 sequences, approximately 22% occurring once; the ten biggest clones make up around 12%. The study's findings and limits: Enrichment of disease-linked clones was reportedly significant in matched ankylosing spondylitis synovial fluid.

With regard to this clonotype: What it binds is not known.

This sequence joins TRBV15 and TRBJ1-1, with unresolved D. The receptor comes from a male donor with ankylosing spondylitis or in good health (not recorded which). Sequencing was performed on blood, either unsorted or a sorted T cell fraction (not recorded which). CDR3 bases: TGTGCCACCGCCGGTGAGGGCCCTGTTTTCTTT. Translation gives CATAGEGPVFF.